These T cell receptor beta chains were read from a single sample in a study of T cells in Graves' hyperthyroidism and ophthalmopathy. TCRdb recomputed calls from the multiplex PCR reads with MiXCR, one row per CDR3 protein. The table records fewer than 450,000 distinct CDR3 sequences, about 15% of them present only once. Specimen: blood. These receptors came from a woman aged 25 to 39 with Graves' hyperthyroidism that later progressed to Graves' ophthalmopathy. CDR3s include the opening cysteine and the closing phenylalanine or tryptophan.

V gene	J gene	CDR3 protein
TRBV20-1	TRBJ2-7	CSDENIGRASPPYEQYF
TRBV6-1	TRBJ2-2	CASISGTGFLHTGELFF
TRBV5-1	TRBJ2-3	CASSRDYRFKNTQYF
TRBV20-1	TRBJ2-2	CSAKDRVVPGELFF
TRBV20-1	TRBJ2-3	CSARDRVSSTATDTQYF
TRBV12-3/TRBV12-4	TRBJ2-7	CASSLGPILEQYF
TRBV6-5	TRBJ1-3	CASSYSIGSGNSGNTIYF
TRBV7-8	TRBJ1-2	CASSSPSVYGYTF
TRBV28	TRBJ1-6	CANREDRDSPLHF
TRBV4-1	TRBJ2-5	CASSGQGEIQETQYF
TRBV19	TRBJ1-1	CASSPTRGSPPGAEAFF
TRBV28	TRBJ1-6	CASSLVEGYRSNRSPLHF
TRBV20-1	TRBJ1-6	CSAWSGGHSPLHF
TRBV11-1	TRBJ1-6	CASSQERDSRSPLHF
TRBV15	TRBJ2-7	CATSRGRVYEQYF
TRBV11-3	TRBJ2-2	CASSLSPGGMNTGELFF
TRBV27	TRBJ2-7	CASSPELAGDSYEQYF
TRBV6-1	TRBJ2-1	CASSEAPFNEQFF
TRBV11-2	TRBJ1-2	CASSRAGYGYTF
TRBV5-6	TRBJ2-1	CASSPGPSSYNEQFF
TRBV19	TRBJ2-1	CASRGGMSYGSYNEQFF
TRBV5-1	TRBJ1-2	CASSPTGQGNYGYTF